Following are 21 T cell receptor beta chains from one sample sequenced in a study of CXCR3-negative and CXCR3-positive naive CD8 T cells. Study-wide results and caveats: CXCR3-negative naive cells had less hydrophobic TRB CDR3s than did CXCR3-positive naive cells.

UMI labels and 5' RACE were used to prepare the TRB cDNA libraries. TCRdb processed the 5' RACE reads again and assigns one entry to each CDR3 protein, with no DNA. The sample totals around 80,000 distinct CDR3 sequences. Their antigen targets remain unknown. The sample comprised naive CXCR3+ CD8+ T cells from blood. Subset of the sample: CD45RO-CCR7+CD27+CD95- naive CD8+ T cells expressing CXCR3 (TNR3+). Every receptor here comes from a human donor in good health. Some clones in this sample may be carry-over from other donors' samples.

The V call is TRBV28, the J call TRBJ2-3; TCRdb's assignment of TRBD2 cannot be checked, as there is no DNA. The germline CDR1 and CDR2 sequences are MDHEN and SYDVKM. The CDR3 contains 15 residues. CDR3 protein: CASSFYREATDPQYF.

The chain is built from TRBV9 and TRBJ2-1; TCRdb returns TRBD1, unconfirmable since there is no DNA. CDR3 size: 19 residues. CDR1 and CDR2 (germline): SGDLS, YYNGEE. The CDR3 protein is CASSPTFGFRTGGYNEQFF.

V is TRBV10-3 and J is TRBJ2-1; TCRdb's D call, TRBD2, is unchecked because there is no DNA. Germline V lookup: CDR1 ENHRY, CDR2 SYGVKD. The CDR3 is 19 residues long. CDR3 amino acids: CAISESWGTSGRGLNEQFF.

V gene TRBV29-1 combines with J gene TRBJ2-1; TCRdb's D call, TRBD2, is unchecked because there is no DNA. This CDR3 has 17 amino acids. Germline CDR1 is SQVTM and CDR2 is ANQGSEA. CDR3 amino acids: CSAGLAGAHNTYNEQFF.

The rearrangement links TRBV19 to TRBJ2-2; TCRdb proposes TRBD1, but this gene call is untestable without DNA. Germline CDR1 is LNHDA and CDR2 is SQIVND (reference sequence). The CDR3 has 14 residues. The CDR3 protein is CASSRGTNTGELFF.

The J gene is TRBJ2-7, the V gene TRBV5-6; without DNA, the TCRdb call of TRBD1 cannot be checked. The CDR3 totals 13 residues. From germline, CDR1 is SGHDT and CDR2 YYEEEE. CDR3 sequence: CASSEPGLGEQYF. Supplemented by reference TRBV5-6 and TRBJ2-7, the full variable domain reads DAGVTQSPTHLIKTRGQQVTLRCSPKSGHDTVSWYQQALGQGPQFIFQYYEEEERQRGNFPDRFSGHQFPNYSSELNVNALLLGDSALYLCASSEPGLGEQYFGPGTRLTVT.

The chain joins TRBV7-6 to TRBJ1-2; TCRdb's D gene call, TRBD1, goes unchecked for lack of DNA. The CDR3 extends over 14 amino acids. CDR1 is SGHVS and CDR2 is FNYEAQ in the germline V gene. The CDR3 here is CASSPGQGLSGYTF. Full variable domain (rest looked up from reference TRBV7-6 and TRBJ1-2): GAGVSQSPRYKVTKRGQDVALRCDPISGHVSLYWYRQALGQGPEFLTYFNYEAQQDKSGLPNDRFSAERPEGSISTLTIQRTEQRDSAMYRCASSPGQGLSGYTFGSGTRLTVV.

The CDR3 loop reads CASSHLDYEQYF. The rearrangement joins TRBV6-2 or TRBV6-3 to TRBJ2-7. The length of the CDR3 is 12 residues. CDR1 is MNHEY and CDR2 is SVGEGT in the germline V gene.

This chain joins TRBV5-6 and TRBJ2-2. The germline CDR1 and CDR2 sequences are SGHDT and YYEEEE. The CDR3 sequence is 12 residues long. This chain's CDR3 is CASSLPAGELFF.

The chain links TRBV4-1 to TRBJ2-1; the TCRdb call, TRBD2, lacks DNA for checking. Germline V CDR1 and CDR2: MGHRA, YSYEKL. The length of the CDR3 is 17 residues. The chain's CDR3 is CASSQAGWRLGGNEQFF.

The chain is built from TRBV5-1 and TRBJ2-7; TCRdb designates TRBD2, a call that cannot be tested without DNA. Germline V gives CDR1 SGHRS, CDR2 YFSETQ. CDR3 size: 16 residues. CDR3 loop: CASSFLFLSGVYEQYF.

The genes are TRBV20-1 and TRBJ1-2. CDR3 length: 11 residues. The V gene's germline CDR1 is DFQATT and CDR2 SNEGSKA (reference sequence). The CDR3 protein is CSATWDNGYTF.

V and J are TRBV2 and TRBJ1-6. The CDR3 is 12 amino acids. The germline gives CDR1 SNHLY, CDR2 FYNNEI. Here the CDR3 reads CASSEKLSPLHF.

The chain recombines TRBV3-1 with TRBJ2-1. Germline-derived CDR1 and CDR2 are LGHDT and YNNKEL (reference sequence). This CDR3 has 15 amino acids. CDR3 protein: CASSPQRSGVQEQFF.

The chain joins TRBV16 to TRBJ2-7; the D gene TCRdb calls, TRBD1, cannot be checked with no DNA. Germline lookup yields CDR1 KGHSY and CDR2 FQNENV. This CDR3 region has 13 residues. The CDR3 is CASSQSRGGEQYF. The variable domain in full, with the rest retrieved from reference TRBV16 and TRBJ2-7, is GEEVAQTPKHLVRGEGQKAKLYCAPIKGHSYVFWYQQVLKNEFKFLISFQNENVFDETGMPKERFSAKCLPNSPCSLEIQATKLEDSAVYFCASSQSRGGEQYFGPGTRLTVT.

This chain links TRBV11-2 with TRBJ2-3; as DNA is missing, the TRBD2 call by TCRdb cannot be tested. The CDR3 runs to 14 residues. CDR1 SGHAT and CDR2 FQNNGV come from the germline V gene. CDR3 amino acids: CASSSLGPTDTQYF.

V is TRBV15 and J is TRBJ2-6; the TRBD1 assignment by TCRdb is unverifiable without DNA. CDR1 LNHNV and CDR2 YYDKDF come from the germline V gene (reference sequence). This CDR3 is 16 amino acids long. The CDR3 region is CATGGGLNPGANVLTF.

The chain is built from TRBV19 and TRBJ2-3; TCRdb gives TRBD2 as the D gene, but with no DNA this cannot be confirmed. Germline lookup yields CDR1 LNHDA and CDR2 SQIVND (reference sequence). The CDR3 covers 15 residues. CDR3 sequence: CASTPTSSSTDTQYF.

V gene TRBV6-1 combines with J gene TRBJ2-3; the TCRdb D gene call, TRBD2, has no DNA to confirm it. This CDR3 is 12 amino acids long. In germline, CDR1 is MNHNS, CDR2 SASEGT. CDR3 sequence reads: CASQEDTDTQYF.

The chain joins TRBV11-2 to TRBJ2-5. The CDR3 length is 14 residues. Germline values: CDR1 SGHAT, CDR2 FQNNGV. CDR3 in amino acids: CASSLARVQETQYF. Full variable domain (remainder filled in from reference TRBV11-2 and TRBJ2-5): EAGVAQSPRYKIIEKRQSVAFWCNPISGHATLYWYQQILGQGPKLLIQFQNNGVVDDSQLPKDRFSAERLKGVDSTLKIQPAKLEDSAVYLCASSLARVQETQYFGPGTRLLVL.

The CDR3: CSVGGGRYDYNEQFF. This chain links TRBV29-1 with TRBJ2-1; there is no DNA to check the TCRdb D call of TRBD1. Germline CDR1 reads SQVTM; CDR2 reads ANQGSEA. This CDR3 spans 15 amino acids.